One T cell receptor beta chain is described in this entry. Its antigen remains unknown. Libraries were prepared by immunoSEQ multiplex PCR; TCRdb keeps only in-frame clonotypes and omits some of them. Of under 85,000 clones listed, 90% are singletons. This sample stems from a study of graft-versus-host responses after intestinal transplantation. Study overall: Among the recipients, all got anti-thymocyte globulin induction and then tacrolimus and steroids for approximately 3 years.

Germline CDR1 and CDR2: SGDLS and YYNGEE. This CDR3 is 16 amino acids long. The germline V and J ends were trimmed by 4 bases and 5 bases, with 21 bases remaining between them. The study, taken as a whole, reports: GvH clones occurred in recipient marrow; some first appeared in ileum or blood.

This chain joins TRBV9 and TRBJ1-2; weak D call: TRBD1 (6 bases). This clonotype originated in a human donor who received an intestinal transplant. The source was unstimulated CD8+ T cells sorted from spleen or lymph node cells, collected before intestinal transplant. The CDR3 spells CASSPAGGLTHYGYTF. Written as DNA, the CDR3 is TGTGCCAGCAGCCCAGCGGGGGGCTTGACACATTATGGCTACACCTTC. The full variable domain, completed using reference TRBV9 and TRBJ1-2, is DSGVTQTPKHLITATGQRVTLRCSPRSGDLSVYWYQQSLDQGLQFLIQYYNGEERAKGNILERFSAQQFPDLHSELNLSSLELGDSALYFCASSPAGGLTHYGYTFGSGTRLTVV.